This T cell receptor beta chain was sequenced for a study of OX40 agonist ivuxolimab in advanced cancers. Background for the entire study: Ivuxolimab was a fully human IgG2 agonistic monoclonal antibody targeting the costimulatory receptor OX40 (CD134). Intravenous ivuxolimab was administered to patients every 2 weeks at six dose levels: 0.01, 0.1, 0.3, 1.5, 3 and 10 mg/kg. Of the approximately 54 patients in dose escalation, about 20 had hepatocellular carcinoma, some 15 had melanoma, 9 had renal cell carcinoma and 9 had head and neck cancer. In the dose-escalation cohort, roughly 82% of patients were male, and the mean age was roughly 60 years with a range of roughly 23 to 79. Prior anti-PD-1, anti-PD-L1 or anti-CTLA-4 therapy was permitted, and checkpoint inhibitors had been received by about 37% of dose-escalation patients. Partial responses were achieved by three dose-escalation patients, of whom one had hepatocellular carcinoma and two had cutaneous melanoma. Peripheral TCRbeta sequencing aimed to test whether ivuxolimab altered TCR sequence diversity and caused clonal T-cell expansion. The paper covers the monotherapy dose-escalation part of the phase I ivuxolimab trial, which included N ≈ 57 patients. Results the study describes overall, beyond this receptor: Which antigens the clonally expanded peripheral T cells were specific for was not determined. At doses from 0.1 to 3.0 mg/kg, clonal expansion was seen in both CD4+ and CD8+ blood T cells between baseline and week 6. Low levels of normalized T-cell clonal expansion were also seen in some patients who did not respond. After ivuxolimab, expanded clones were on average more numerous among CD8+ T cells than among CD4+ T cells. In the 0.1-3.0 mg/kg groups, partial responders were among the patients with the lowest normalized peripheral clonal expansion, particularly in CD8+ T cells.

Genomic DNA was extracted from sorted cells for sequencing of the TCRbeta CDR3 region. TCRbeta CDR3 regions were sequenced using the immunoSEQ Assay. TCRdb carries this immuneACCESS record with in-frame sequences only. Its versions omit some clonotypes, under half of them owing to an unresolved V gene in the studies checked, with the rest unexplained. The sample includes about 51,000 clones, with 60% to 80% observed a single time. The ten top clones hold approximately 2% of the sample. The trial excluded patients who had a history of autoimmune disease or who were on systemic immunosuppression. Peripheral blood for TCR sequencing was collected from all dose cohorts at baseline, on cycle 4 day 1, and on cycle 7 day 1. The samples were taken from a phase I, first-in-human, multicenter, open-label dose-escalation trial of ivuxolimab. Adults with locally advanced or metastatic head and neck squamous cell, hepatocellular, melanoma or renal cell carcinoma were enrolled in the trial. CD4+ and CD8+ T cells were sorted separately from peripheral blood before TCR sequencing.

A single count supports this clone. Its specific antigen is unknown. There are no base qualities to consult, and no much larger clone falls within one base. Specimen: CD4+ or CD8+ T cells sorted from blood, collected in a trial of the OX40 agonist ivuxolimab. This receptor was obtained from an adult with an advanced solid tumor such as melanoma, head and neck, liver or kidney cancer.

Read as DNA, the sequence is TGTGCCAGCAGTGACGCGTTCGGTCGAGGGGACAGGGGAGAAAAACTGTTTTTT. This sequence encodes CASSDAFGRGDRGEKLFF. The chain is assembled from TRBV6-1 and TRBJ1-4; 10 bases in between match TRBD1. Measured from the cysteine to the phenylalanine, the CDR3 is 18 residues long. Only CDR3 DNA is held: 54 bases, read in frame from base 1. For CDR1 and CDR2, the germline V gene lists MNHNS and SASEGT. After removal of 3 bases from V and 8 bases from J, the junction retains 15 bases not matched to a gene.